This T cell receptor (beta chain) emerged from a study of OX40 agonist ivuxolimab in advanced cancers. The study's findings and limits: Nonresponders, in some cases, also had low normalized T-cell clonal expansion.

V dropped 3 bases and J dropped 4; count of bases not matched to a gene: 6. The CDR3 covers 16 residues. Per the germline V gene, CDR1 is KGHSH and CDR2 is LQKENI. As regards this clone: Its antigen is undetermined.

Repertoires were generated with immunoSEQ multiplex PCR, while TCRdb's copy carries only in-frame clones and drops some. The sample lists approximately 76,000 clones, 86% occurring once. The receptor comes from an adult with an advanced solid tumor such as melanoma, head and neck, liver or kidney cancer. The source was CD4+ or CD8+ T cells sorted from blood, collected in a trial of the OX40 agonist ivuxolimab. The chain is built from TRBV18 and TRBJ2-2, with 9 bases matching TRBD2. In DNA, the CDR3 is TGTGCCAGCTCACCGGGACTAGCTTTGGTCACCGGGGAGCTGTTTTTT. Translated: CASSPGLALVTGELFF.